The source of this T cell receptor (beta chain) is a study of OX40 agonist ivuxolimab in advanced cancers. Study information: Every patient in dose escalation had hepatocellular carcinoma, melanoma, renal cell or head and neck cancer. Study-level findings and limits: On average, a greater number of expanded clones characterised CD8+ T cells relative to CD4+. CD4+ and CD8+ T cells in blood underwent clonal expansion by week 6 at 0.1 to 3.0 mg/kg. In the expanded peripheral T cells, antigen specificity was never determined.

The J segment lost 3 bases and the V segment lost 3 bases, leaving 8 bases of the junction unmatched. The CDR3 is 15 residues long. Germline CDR1 SGHRS, CDR2 YFSETQ. A note on this clone: Antigen unknown.

The protocol was immunoSEQ multiplex PCR, while the TCRdb copy is restricted to in-frame clones and leaves out a portion. The profile shows roughly 50,000 clones, approximately 80% of them singletons. The chain uses TRBV5-1 and TRBJ2-7; 8 bases are shared with TRBD1. The sequence was collected from an adult with an advanced solid tumor such as melanoma, head and neck, liver or kidney cancer. This specimen consisted of CD4+ or CD8+ T cells sorted from blood, obtained in a trial of the OX40 agonist ivuxolimab. CDR3 coding DNA: TGCGCCAGCAGCTGGCCGACAGGGGACAACTACGAGCAGTACTTC. Translated, it gives CASSWPTGDNYEQYF.